The clone carrying this TCR beta chain was found once. Its antigen remains unknown. This entry belongs to a study of cytomegalovirus exposure and HLA in healthy donors. Findings and limits, study-wide: Across donors, presence/absence analyses took sequencing depth to be roughly uniform. In a later analysis, V- and J-gene trimming of beta chains associated with a DCLRE1C missense variant, replicated independently.

A multiplex PCR was run with 60 Vbeta primers and 13 Jbeta primers. Repertoires were generated with immunoSEQ multiplex PCR, while TCRdb's copy carries only in-frame clones and drops some. Here the sample spans 150,000 to 200,000 clones, 70% to 90% being singletons. V gave up 6 bases and J gave up 6 bases; unmatched junction bases: 7. CDR1 and CDR2 (germline): SNHLY, FYNNEI. CDR3 size: 13 residues. The receptor was isolated from a woman in her fifties or sixties in good health and CMV-seronegative. The V gene is TRBV2, the J gene TRBJ1-2; the match to TRBD1 covers 7 bases. Source material: PBMCs. CDR3 coding DNA: TGTGCCAGCAGGGTTGGCAGGGGGAATGGCTACACCTTC. Translation: CASRVGRGNGYTF.